Listed below are T cell receptor beta chains from one sample, sequenced in a study of beta chain features in type 1 diabetes. Profiling relied on immunoSEQ multiplex PCR, and the TCRdb table lists in-frame clones only, not all of them. The sample consists of 850,000 to 900,000 clones, roughly a sixth of them appearing once. The sample taken for sequencing was naive CD4+ T cells from blood. These TCRs come from a woman aged 18-29 years in good health. The CDR3 runs from the conserved cysteine through the conserved F or W. A D gene is named only where the DNA matches it firmly. Expanded clones are given a class, and other clones once, few, many or no size at all.

cdr3_nt	cdr3_aa	d_call	cdr3_length	j_call	v_call	clone_size
TGTGCCAGCAGCCCTACAGGTAACAATCAGCCCCAGCATTTT	CASSPTGNNQPQHF	-	14	TRBJ1-5	TRBV7-2	-
TGTGCCATCAGTGACCAAGGACAGGGTTATGAAAAACTGTTTTTT	CAISDQGQGYEKLFF	TRBD1	15	TRBJ1-4	TRBV10-3	-
TGTGCCAGCAGCGTAGGTCTGGGAGCGGGGGTTCCCTACAATGAGCAGTTCTTC	CASSVGLGAGVPYNEQFF	TRBD2	18	TRBJ2-1	TRBV9	-
TGTGCCAGCTCACCGGAAACTAAGGAGCAGTTCTTC	CASSPETKEQFF	-	12	TRBJ2-1	TRBV18	-
TGTGCCATGAGAGGGACAGGGAGTGAAAAACTGTTTTTT	CAMRGTGSEKLFF	TRBD1	13	TRBJ1-4	TRBV28	few
TGTGCCAGCAGCTTAGGGACTAGCGGGAGGTCCAAAGCCTACAATGAGCAGTTCTTC	CASSLGTSGRSKAYNEQFF	TRBD2	19	TRBJ2-1	TRBV7-9	-
TGTGCCAGCAGCTTCCCCCTCCGCTACGAGCAGTACTTC	CASSFPLRYEQYF	-	13	TRBJ2-7	TRBV5-8	-
TGTGCCAGTAGTATAGGTGACGGGAGCTCCTACGAGCAGTACTTC	CASSIGDGSSYEQYF	-	15	TRBJ2-7	TRBV19	few
TGTGCCAGCAGCGTAATGGGGACTAGCGGTACGAACACCGGGGAGCTGTTTTTT	CASSVMGTSGTNTGELFF	TRBD2	18	TRBJ2-2	TRBV9	few
TGTGCCAGTAGTATCCAGGGCGGGGATGAGCAGTTCTTC	CASSIQGGDEQFF	-	13	TRBJ2-1	TRBV19	few
TGTGCCAGCGGAGTTGGGACTATGGATGAGCAGTTCTTC	CASGVGTMDEQFF	TRBD2	13	TRBJ2-1	TRBV7-9	-